This T cell receptor (beta chain) was sequenced in a study of blood T cells in healthy people across ages. Study outcomes and limitations: Roughly linear age-related decline in beta diversity appeared, significant by age 40. The study lacked donor CMV status, which possibly confounded expanded clonotype changes. Long-lived and aged donors differed, with more naive CD4+ cells and higher diversity in the long-lived.

Then a second PCR, running about 6 to 12 cycles, was carried out with a sample-barcoded 5' primer and a J-beta primer mix. TCRdb recomputed calls from the 5' RACE reads with MiXCR, one row per CDR3 protein. The table lists approximately 1.5 million distinct CDR3 sequences, approximately 43% of them singletons, with approximately 4.1% in the top ten. The people who gave samples were healthy Caucasians from Russia, aged roughly 6 to 90. This clonotype was counted a few times. Its antigen is unknown. This CDR3 has 18 residues. Trimming cost V 4 bases and J 7 bases, with 30 bases left between them. The germline V gene encodes CDR1 SGHRS and CDR2 YFSETQ.

V usage is TRBV5-1 and J usage is TRBJ2-7; the D gene is possibly TRBD2 (5 bases). This clonotype was sampled from a woman between 18 and 29 years old in good health. Sequencing was performed on blood. The CDR3 loop reads CASSGSILGGPSYNEQYF. The CDR3 nucleotides read TGCGCCAGCAGCGGGTCCATTTTAGGCGGGCCTTCCTACAATGAGCAGTACTTC.